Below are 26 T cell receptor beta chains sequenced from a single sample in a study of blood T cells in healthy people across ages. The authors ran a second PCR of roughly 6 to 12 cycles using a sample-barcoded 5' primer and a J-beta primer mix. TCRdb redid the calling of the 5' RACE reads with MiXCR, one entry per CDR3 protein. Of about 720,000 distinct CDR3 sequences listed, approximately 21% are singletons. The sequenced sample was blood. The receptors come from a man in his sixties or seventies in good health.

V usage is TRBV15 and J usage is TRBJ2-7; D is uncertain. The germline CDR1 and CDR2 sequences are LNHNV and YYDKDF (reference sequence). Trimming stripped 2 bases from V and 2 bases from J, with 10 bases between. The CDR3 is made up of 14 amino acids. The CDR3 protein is CATSRSLMTYEQYF. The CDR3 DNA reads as TGTGCCACCAGCAGATCCCTCATGACCTACGAGCAGTACTTC.

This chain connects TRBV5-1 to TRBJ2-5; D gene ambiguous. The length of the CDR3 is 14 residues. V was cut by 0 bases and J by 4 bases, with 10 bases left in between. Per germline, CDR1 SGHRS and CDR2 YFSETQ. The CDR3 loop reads CASSLARRLETQYF. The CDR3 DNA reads TGCGCCAGCAGCTTGGCCCGACGACTAGAGACCCAGTACTTC.

CDR3 sequence reads: CSARDRLAADQETQYF. The CDR3 nucleotides are TGCAGTGCTAGAGATCGGCTAGCGGCGGATCAAGAGACCCAGTACTTC. The chain combines TRBV20-1 with TRBJ2-5; 7 bases agree with TRBD2. The junction had 9 bases not matched to a gene; V was cut back by 0 bases and J by 2 bases. The CDR3 loop spans 16 amino acids. Germline CDR1 DFQATT, CDR2 SNEGSKA (reference sequence).

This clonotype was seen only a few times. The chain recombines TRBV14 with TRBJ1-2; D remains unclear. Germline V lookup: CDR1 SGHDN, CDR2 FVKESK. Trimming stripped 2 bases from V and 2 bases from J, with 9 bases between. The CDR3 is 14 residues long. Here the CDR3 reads CASSQQDLNYGYTF. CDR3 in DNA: TGTGCCAGCAGCCAACAGGATCTCAACTATGGCTACACCTTC.

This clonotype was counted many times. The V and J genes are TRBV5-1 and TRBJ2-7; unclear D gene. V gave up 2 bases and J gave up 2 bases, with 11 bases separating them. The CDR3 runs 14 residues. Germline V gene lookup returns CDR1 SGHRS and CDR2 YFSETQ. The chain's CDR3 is CASSLNPDAYEQYV. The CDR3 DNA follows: TGCGCCAGCAGCTTAAATCCCGATGCCTACGAGCAGTACGTC.

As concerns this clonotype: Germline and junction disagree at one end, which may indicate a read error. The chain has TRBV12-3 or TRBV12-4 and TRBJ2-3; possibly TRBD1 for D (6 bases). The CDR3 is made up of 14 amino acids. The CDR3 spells CASSEGLRTDAQYF. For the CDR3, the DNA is TGTGCCAGCAGCGAAGGGTTGAGGACAGATGCGCAGTATTTT.

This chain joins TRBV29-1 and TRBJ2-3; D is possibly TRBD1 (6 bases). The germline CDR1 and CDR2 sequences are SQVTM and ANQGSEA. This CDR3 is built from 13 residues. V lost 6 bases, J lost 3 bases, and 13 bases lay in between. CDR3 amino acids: CSVNRVRTDTQYF. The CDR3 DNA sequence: TGCAGCGTGAACAGGGTTAGAACAGATACGCAGTATTTT.

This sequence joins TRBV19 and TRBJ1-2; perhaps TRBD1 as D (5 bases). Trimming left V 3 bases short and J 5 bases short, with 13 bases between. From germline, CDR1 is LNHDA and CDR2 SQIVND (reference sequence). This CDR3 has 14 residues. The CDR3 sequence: CASSMGTQFYGYTF. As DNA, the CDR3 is TGTGCCAGTAGTATGGGGACTCAGTTTTATGGCTACACCTTC.

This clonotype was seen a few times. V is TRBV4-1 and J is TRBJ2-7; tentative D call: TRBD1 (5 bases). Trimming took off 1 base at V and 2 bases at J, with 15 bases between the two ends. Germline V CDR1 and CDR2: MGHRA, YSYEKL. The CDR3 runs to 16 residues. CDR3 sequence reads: CASSQAQDSRPYEQYF. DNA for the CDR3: TGCGCCAGCAGCCAAGCGCAAGACAGCAGGCCCTACGAGCAGTACTTC.

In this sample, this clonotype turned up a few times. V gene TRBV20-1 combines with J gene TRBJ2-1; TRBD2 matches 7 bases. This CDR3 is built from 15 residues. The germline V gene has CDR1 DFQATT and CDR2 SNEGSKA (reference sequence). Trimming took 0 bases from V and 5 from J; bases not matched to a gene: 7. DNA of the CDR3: TGCAGTGCTAGAGATCTCGGGGGGACTCACAATGAGCAGTTCTTC. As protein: CSARDLGGTHNEQFF.

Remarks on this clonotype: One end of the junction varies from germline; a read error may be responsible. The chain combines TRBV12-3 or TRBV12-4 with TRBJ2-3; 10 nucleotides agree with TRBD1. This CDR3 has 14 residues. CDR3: CASHWTGGTDTEYF. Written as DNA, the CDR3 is TGTGCCAGCCACTGGACAGGGGGTACAGATACGGAGTATTTT.

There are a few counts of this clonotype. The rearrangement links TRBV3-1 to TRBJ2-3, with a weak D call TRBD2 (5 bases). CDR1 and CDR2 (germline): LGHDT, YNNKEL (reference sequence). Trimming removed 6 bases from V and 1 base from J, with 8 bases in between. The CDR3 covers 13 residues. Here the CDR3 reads CASRNSGTDTQYF. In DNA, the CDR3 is TGTGCCAGCAGGAATAGCGGCACAGATACGCAGTATTTT.

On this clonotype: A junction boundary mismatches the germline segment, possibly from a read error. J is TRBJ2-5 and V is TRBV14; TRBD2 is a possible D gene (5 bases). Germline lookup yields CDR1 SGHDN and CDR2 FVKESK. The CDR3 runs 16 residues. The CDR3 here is CASSQVGLPYDREWFF. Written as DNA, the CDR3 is TGTGCCAGCAGCCAAGTAGGGCTCCCCTATGATAGGGAGTGGTTCTTC.

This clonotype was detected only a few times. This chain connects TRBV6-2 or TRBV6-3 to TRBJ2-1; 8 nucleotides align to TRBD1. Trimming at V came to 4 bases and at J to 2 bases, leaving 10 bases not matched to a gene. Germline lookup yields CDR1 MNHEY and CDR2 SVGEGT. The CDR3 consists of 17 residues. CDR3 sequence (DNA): TGTGCCAGCAGTTCTTATCGGGGACAGGCAGCCTACAATGAGCAGTTCTTC. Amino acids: CASSSYRGQAAYNEQFF.

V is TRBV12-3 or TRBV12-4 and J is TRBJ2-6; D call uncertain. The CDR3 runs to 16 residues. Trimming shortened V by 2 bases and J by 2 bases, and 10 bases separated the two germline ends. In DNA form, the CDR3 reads TGTGCCAGCAGTTTAATTTCAGGCCCTGGGGCCAACGTCCTGACTTTC. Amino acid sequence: CASSLISGPGANVLTF.

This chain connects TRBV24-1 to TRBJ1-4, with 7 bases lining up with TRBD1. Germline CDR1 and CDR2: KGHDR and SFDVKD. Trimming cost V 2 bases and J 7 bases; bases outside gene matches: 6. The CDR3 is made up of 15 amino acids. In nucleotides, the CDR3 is TGTGCCACCAGTGATTCGACAGGGAGAGTTGAAAAACTGTTTTTT. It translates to CATSDSTGRVEKLFF.

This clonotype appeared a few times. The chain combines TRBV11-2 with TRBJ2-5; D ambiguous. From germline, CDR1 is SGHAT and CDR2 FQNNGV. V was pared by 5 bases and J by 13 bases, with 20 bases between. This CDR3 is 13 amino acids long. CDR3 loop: CASSEEVVPRRYF. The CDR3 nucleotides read TGTGCCAGCAGCGAAGAAGTGGTTCCCCGACGGTACTTC.

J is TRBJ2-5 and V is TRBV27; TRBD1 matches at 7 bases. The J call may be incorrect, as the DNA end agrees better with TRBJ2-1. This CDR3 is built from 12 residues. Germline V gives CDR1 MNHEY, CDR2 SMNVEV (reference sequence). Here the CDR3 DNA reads TGTGCCAGCAGTTCGGGACAGCGTGAGCAGTTCTTC. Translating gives CASSSGQREQFF.

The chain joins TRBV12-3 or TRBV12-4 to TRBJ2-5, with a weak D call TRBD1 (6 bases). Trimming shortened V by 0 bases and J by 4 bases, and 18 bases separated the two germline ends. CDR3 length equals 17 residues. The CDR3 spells CASSLAPGTPGGETQYF. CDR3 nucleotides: TGTGCCAGCAGTTTAGCACCCGGGACACCTGGAGGAGAGACCCAGTACTTC.

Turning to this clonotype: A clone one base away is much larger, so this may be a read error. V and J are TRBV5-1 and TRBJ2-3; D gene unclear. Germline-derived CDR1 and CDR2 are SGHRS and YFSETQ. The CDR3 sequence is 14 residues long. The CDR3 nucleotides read TGCGGCAGCAGCTCCCAAGTAGGACCGGATACGCAGTATTTT. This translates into CGSSSQVGPDTQYF.

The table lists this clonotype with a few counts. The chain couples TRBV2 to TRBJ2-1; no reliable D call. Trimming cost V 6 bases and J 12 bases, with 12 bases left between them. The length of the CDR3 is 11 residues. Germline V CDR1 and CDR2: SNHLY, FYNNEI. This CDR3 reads CASSKGSGQFF. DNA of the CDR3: TGTGCCAGCAGCAAGGGATCCGGGCAGTTCTTC.

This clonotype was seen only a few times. The CDR3 nucleotides are TGTGCCAGCAGTTTAAAAACAGTGAGGGATTCACCCCTCCACTTT. Translated, it gives CASSLKTVRDSPLHF. The V gene is TRBV27, the J gene TRBJ1-6; D unclear. CDR1 and CDR2 from the germline V gene are MNHEY and SMNVEV (reference sequence). V was cut by 2 bases and J by 8 bases, with 13 bases left in between. The length of the CDR3 is 15 residues.

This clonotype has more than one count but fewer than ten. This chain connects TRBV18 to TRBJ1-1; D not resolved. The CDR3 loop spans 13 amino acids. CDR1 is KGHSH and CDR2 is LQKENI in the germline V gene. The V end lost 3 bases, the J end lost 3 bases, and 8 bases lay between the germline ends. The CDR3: CASSPSSYTEAFF. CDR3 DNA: TGTGCCAGCTCACCGTCGAGTTACACTGAAGCTTTCTTT. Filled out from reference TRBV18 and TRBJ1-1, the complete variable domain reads NAGVMQNPRHLVRRRGQEARLRCSPMKGHSHVYWYRQLPEEGLKFMVYLQKENIIDESGMPKERFSAEFPKEGPSILRIQQVVRGDSAAYFCASSPSSYTEAFFGQGTRLTVV.

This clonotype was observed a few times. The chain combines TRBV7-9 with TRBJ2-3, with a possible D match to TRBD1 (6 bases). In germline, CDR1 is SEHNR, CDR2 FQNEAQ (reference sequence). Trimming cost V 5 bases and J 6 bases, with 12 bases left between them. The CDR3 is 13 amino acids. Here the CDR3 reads CASSTPTGDTQYF. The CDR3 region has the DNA TGTGCCAGCAGCACCCCGACAGGTGATACGCAGTATTTT.

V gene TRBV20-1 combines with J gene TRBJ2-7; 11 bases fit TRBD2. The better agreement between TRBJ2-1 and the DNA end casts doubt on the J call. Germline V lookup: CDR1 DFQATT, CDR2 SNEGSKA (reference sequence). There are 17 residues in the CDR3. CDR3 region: CSARIPLAGGYVNEQFF. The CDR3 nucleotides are TGCAGTGCTAGAATCCCTTTAGCGGGAGGGTACGTGAATGAGCAGTTCTTC.

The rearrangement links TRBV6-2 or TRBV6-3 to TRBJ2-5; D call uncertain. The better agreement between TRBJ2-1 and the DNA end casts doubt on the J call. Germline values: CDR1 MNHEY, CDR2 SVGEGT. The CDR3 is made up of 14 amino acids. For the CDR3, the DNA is TGTGCCAGCAGTTACGACCCGGTTGAGGTTGAGCAGTTCTTC. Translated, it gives CASSYDPVEVEQFF.